This T cell receptor beta chain stems from a study of vaccination and CD4 T cells after COVID-19. Study-level information: Each enrolled participant received a two-dose regimen of either BNT162b2 or mRNA-1273 vaccine. Researchers treated cells with overlapping spike peptides taken from SARS-CoV-2, HCoV-NL63, HCoV-OC43 and HCoV-229E. Findings of the study overall: Spike mono-reactive status applied to 304 of 307 vaccine-specific clones in convalescent patients.

Scientists ran DNA taken from cultured CD4+ T cells through the Oncomine TCR Beta short-read assay for sequencing. MiXCR, applied by TCRdb to the PCR reads, yields one record per CDR3 protein. The data hold tens of thousands of distinct CDR3 sequences, with less than 60% observed a single time. The treatment: roughly 11-day PBMC culture with coronavirus spike peptide pools or control peptides (ViraFEST assay). Via ViraFEST, peptide pools expanded antigen-specific T cells before TCR sequencing. The germline V gene has CDR1 MNHNS and CDR2 SASEGT. CDR3 size: 15 residues. The V end lost 5 bases, the J end lost 1 base, and 13 bases lay between the germline ends. To note about this clonotype: Its antigen is as yet unknown.

The sequence came from a human donor who received a COVID-19 vaccine. This chain joins TRBV6-1 and TRBJ2-3; D gene uncertain. Sequenced here: CD4+ T cells from blood, cultured in vitro, sampled before SARS-CoV-2 vaccination. Here the CDR3 reads CASSPRACCTDTQYF. The CDR3 DNA sequence: TGTGCCAGCAGTCCTCGGGCCTGCTGCACAGATACGCAGTATTTT.